Below are 8 T cell receptor beta chains sequenced from a single sample in a study of blood T cell repertoires in COVID-19 (dated by TCRdb to about 2020). Library creation used the immunoSEQ multiplex PCR assay. In its TCRdb copy, this immuneACCESS table keeps in-frame sequences only and misses some clones. Where compared with another copy, unresolved V genes explain less than half of these, and the others have no known cause. The sample data list about 95,000 clones, and around 85% of these were observed just once. The top ten constitute about 23% of the sample. The specimen sequenced was peripheral blood. These receptors were taken from a man older than 75 with active or convalescent COVID-19.

The chain joins TRBV9 to TRBJ1-5; no clear D gene. From germline, CDR1 is SGDLS and CDR2 YYNGEE. This CDR3 is 13 amino acids long. The germline V and J ends were trimmed by 2 bases and 6 bases, with 9 bases remaining between them. The CDR3 loop is CASSVGLAQPQHF. The CDR3 coding sequence is TGTGCCAGCAGCGTCGGGTTAGCTCAGCCCCAGCATTTT.

This clone was seen once. V usage is TRBV7-2 and J usage is TRBJ1-6; 7 nucleotides agree with TRBD1. The J segment lost 14 bases and the V segment lost 6 bases, leaving 13 bases of the junction unmatched. This CDR3 has 14 amino acids. CDR1 is SGHTA and CDR2 is FQGNSA in the germline V gene. CDR3 amino acids: CASSSRQGGAALHF. The CDR3 region has the DNA TGTGCCAGCAGTTCTAGACAGGGAGGTGCAGCCCTCCACTTT. Full variable domain (remainder filled in from reference TRBV7-2 and TRBJ1-6): GAGVSQSPSNKVTEKGKDVELRCDPISGHTALYWYRQSLGQGLEFLIYFQGNSAPDKSGLPSDRFSAERTGGSVSTLTIQRTQQEDSAVYLCASSSRQGGAALHFGNGTRLTVT.

A word on this clone: The same CDR3 is also encoded by other DNA sequences in this sample. The gene calls are TRBV2 and TRBJ1-2; tentatively, D is TRBD1 (5 bases). Germline CDR1 is SNHLY and CDR2 is FYNNEI. The CDR3 extends over 13 amino acids. Trimming took 3 bases from V and 4 from J, leaving 9 bases between them. In DNA form, the CDR3 reads TGTGCCAGCAGTGACGGGGGTTCCTATGGCTACACCTTC. Protein: CASSDGGSYGYTF.

This chain links TRBV28 with TRBJ1-3; the D is unclear. Trimming removed 11 bases from V and 3 bases from J, with 14 bases in between. This CDR3 comprises 13 residues. Germline-derived CDR1 and CDR2 are MDHEN and SYDVKM. The CDR3 protein is CAASNRGGNTIYF. CDR3 sequence (DNA): TGTGCCGCCTCTAACCGGGGTGGAAACACCATATATTTT. Based on the CDR3 plus reference TRBV28 and TRBJ1-3, the full variable domain is DVKVTQSSRYLVKRTGEKVFLECVQDMDHENMFWYRQDPGLGLRLIYFSYDVKMKEKGDIPEGYSVSREKKERFSLILESASTNQTSMYLCAASNRGGNTIYFGEGSWLTVV.

The chain is built from TRBV7-3 and TRBJ2-7, with a weak D call TRBD2 (6 bases). CDR1 is SGHTA, CDR2 FQGTGA, per germline. The CDR3 spans 15 residues. The V end was cut by 2 bases, the J end by 2 bases, with 13 bases between. The chain's CDR3 is CASSLGPGDAYEQYF. CDR3 nucleotides: TGTGCCAGCAGCTTAGGCCCGGGGGATGCCTACGAGCAGTACTTC.

The genes are TRBV18 and TRBJ2-5, with D unclear. The germline gives CDR1 KGHSH, CDR2 LQKENI. The CDR3 loop spans 14 amino acids. With 3 bases removed from V and 4 bases from J, the gap between germline ends came to 12 bases. CDR3 in amino acids: CASSPGVSGETQYF. Here the CDR3 DNA reads TGTGCCAGCTCACCCGGAGTATCTGGAGAGACCCAGTACTTC.

The V gene is TRBV6-5, the J gene TRBJ2-2; 8 bases map to TRBD1. J was trimmed by 2 bases and V by 7 bases; bases with no gene match: 6. Germline values: CDR1 MNHEY, CDR2 SVGAGI. The CDR3 totals 15 residues. The CDR3 here is CASTAGGFNTGELFF. The DNA for the CDR3 is TGTGCCAGCACCGCAGGGGGCTTCAACACCGGGGAGCTGTTTTTT.

This sequence joins TRBV6-4 and TRBJ2-3; maybe TRBD2 (7 bases). The CDR3 loop spans 15 amino acids. The V end lost 6 bases, the J end lost 11 bases, and 24 bases lay between the germline ends. Germline V CDR1 and CDR2: MRHNA, SNTAGT. The CDR3 region has the DNA TGTGCCAGCAGCACGGGGGGCGGGGCGGCCGTTCAGCAGTATTTT. Translation gives CASSTGGGAAVQQYF.